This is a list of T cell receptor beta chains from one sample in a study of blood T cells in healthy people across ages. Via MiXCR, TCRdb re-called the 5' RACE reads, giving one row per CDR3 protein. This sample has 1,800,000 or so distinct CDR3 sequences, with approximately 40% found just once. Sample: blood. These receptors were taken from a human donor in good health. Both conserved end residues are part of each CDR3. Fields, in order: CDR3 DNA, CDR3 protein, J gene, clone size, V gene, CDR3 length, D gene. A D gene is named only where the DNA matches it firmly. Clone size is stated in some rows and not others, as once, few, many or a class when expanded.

TGTGCCAGCAGCTTACAGGGGTGGGCAGATACGCAGTATTTT CASSLQGWADTQYF TRBJ2-3 few TRBV7-3 14 NA
TGTGCCAGCAGCTTAGGCCCAGGACTAGCGGGGGGCCAGACCACAGATACGCAGTATTTT CASSLGPGLAGGQTTDTQYF TRBJ2-3 NA TRBV11-2 20 TRBD2
TGTGCCAGCAGCTTACGAGCGGGGGGTCCGATGGCCAAAAACATTCAGTACTTC CASSLRAGGPMAKNIQYF TRBJ2-4 few TRBV7-2 18 TRBD2
TGTGCCAGCAGCCTCCTAGCGTCCGGTAATGAGCAGTTCTTC CASSLLASGNEQFF TRBJ2-1 NA TRBV7-2 14 NA
TGTGCCAGCAGCACGGACAGGGGAGCAGATACGCAGTATTTT CASSTDRGADTQYF TRBJ2-3 few TRBV7-2 14 TRBD1
TGTGTCACCAGCCCTCACACGGGGGGCGTCTATGGCTACACCTTC CVTSPHTGGVYGYTF TRBJ1-2 few TRBV15 15 NA
TGCAGCGTTGAGGGGGGAATATCCTATGGCTACACCTTC CSVEGGISYGYTF TRBJ1-2 few TRBV29-1 13 NA
TGCGCCAGCAGCCAAGATTTGGAGAACACCGGGGAGCTGTTTTTT CASSQDLENTGELFF TRBJ2-2 few TRBV4-3 15 NA
TGTGCCAGCAGCCAGCGACTAGCGGGCGACCAACCCGCAGAGACCCAGTACTTC CASSQRLAGDQPAETQYF TRBJ2-5 NA TRBV3-1 18 TRBD2
TGTGCCAGCACGATACAGGGGGCGACCGGTCGTGGCTACACCTTC CASTIQGATGRGYTF TRBJ1-2 NA TRBV6-2/TRBV6-3 15 TRBD1
TGTGCGAGCAGCTGGGCACAGGGACATGGCTACACCTTC CASSWAQGHGYTF TRBJ1-2 NA TRBV7-9 13 NA
TGCAGTGCTACCCTAACAGGGGAAACTTCACCCCTCCACTTT CSATLTGETSPLHF TRBJ1-6 NA TRBV20-1 14 TRBD1
TGTGCCAGCAGCCCCATGGAGGGAGAAGAGACCCAGTACTTC CASSPMEGEETQYF TRBJ2-5 NA TRBV3-1 14 NA
TGCGCCAGCAGCCAAGAGGGGGGTTTGGCTTACGAGCAGTACTTC CASSQEGGLAYEQYF TRBJ2-7 few TRBV4-1 15 NA
TGCGCCAGCAGTCCCCGGGACAGGCCCCTTGAGCAGTACTTC CASSPRDRPLEQYF TRBJ2-5 NA TRBV4-1 14 TRBD1
TGTGCCAGCAGTGCACAGGGTTCCGACTATGGCTACACCTTC CASSAQGSDYGYTF TRBJ1-2 NA TRBV12-3/TRBV12-4 14 NA
TGTGCCAGCAGCCAAGATCTTGAAGGTTCCTACGAGCAGTACTTC CASSQDLEGSYEQYF TRBJ2-7 NA TRBV4-2 15 NA
TGCGCCAGCAGTCAATCGCCGATTTTCAGAGAGAATAGCAATCAGCCCCAGCATTTT CASSQSPIFRENSNQPQHF TRBJ1-5 once TRBV23-1 19 NA
TGTGCCAGCAGTCCCCCGGGTAGTGAGCAGTTCTTC CASSPPGSEQFF TRBJ2-1 few TRBV12-3/TRBV12-4 12 NA
TGTGCCAGCAGCTTAGCGGGGGGGAATACCGAGCAGTACTTC CASSLAGGNTEQYF TRBJ2-7 NA TRBV7-2 14 TRBD2
TGTGCCAGCAGCCAAAGACCGGGACAGGGACCCTACGAGCAGTACTTC CASSQRPGQGPYEQYF TRBJ2-7 NA TRBV3-1 16 TRBD1
TGTGCCAGCAGCGTAGGGCAGAGCCAAATAGATTATAATTCACCCCTCCACTTT CASSVGQSQIDYNSPLHF TRBJ1-6 once TRBV9 18 NA